The rows below give T cell receptor beta chains drawn from one sample of a study of neurological immune-mediated disorders. TCRdb processed the 5' RACE reads anew with MiXCR; each CDR3 protein has one entry. The sample carries roughly 80,000 distinct CDR3 sequences, 5.8% recorded once. Sequencing was carried out using PBMCs. Receptor source: a woman aged 55-70 years with multiple sclerosis. Both conserved end residues are part of each CDR3. D genes are given only for firm matches. Rows may omit the clone size; those that give it use once, few, many or a size class.

d_gene: TRBD2; v_gene: TRBV18; j_gene: TRBJ2-2; abundance: many; CDR3nt: TGTGCCAGCTCACCATTCCAGCGGGGGAACACCGGGGAGCTGTTTTTT; CDR3aa: CASSPFQRGNTGELFF
d_gene: TRBD1; v_gene: TRBV12-3/TRBV12-4; j_gene: TRBJ1-2; abundance: many; CDR3nt: TGTGCCAGCAGAATTCCAGGGGGGCCTTATGGCTACACCTTC; CDR3aa: CASRIPGGPYGYTF
d_gene: NA; v_gene: TRBV12-3/TRBV12-4; j_gene: TRBJ1-2; abundance: many; CDR3nt: TGTGCCAGCAGAGGACTAACGGGGGCCTCTAGCTATGGCTACACCTTC; CDR3aa: CASRGLTGASSYGYTF
d_gene: TRBD2; v_gene: TRBV18; j_gene: TRBJ2-7; abundance: many; CDR3nt: TGTGCCAGCTCACCACCCGCCGGCGGTAGGGCTAGCGGGGTCTCCTACGAGCAGTACTTC; CDR3aa: CASSPPAGGRASGVSYEQYF
d_gene: NA; v_gene: TRBV7-8; j_gene: TRBJ2-7; abundance: many; CDR3nt: TGTGCCAGCAGCCTCACCGACAAGTACGAGCAGTACTTC; CDR3aa: CASSLTDKYEQYF
d_gene: NA; v_gene: TRBV25-1; j_gene: TRBJ1-3; abundance: many; CDR3nt: TGTGCCAGCAGTTGGATTGGACCTGGAAACACCATATATTTT; CDR3aa: CASSWIGPGNTIYF
d_gene: NA; v_gene: TRBV3-1; j_gene: TRBJ1-1; abundance: few; CDR3nt: TGTGCCAGCAGCCAAGGTTACGGGGCGGGGAACACTGAAGCTTTCTTT; CDR3aa: CASSQGYGAGNTEAFF
d_gene: NA; v_gene: TRBV7-6; j_gene: TRBJ1-1; abundance: many; CDR3nt: TGTGCCAGCAGCTTAGTCGGGGGAGATGCTTTCTTT; CDR3aa: CASSLVGGDAFF
d_gene: NA; v_gene: TRBV18; j_gene: TRBJ2-5; abundance: many; CDR3nt: TGTGCCAGCTCCCCCTACGAAGAGACCCAGTACTTC; CDR3aa: CASSPYEETQYF
d_gene: NA; v_gene: TRBV12-3/TRBV12-4; j_gene: TRBJ2-3; abundance: NA; CDR3nt: TGTGCCAGCAGTTCGCTTGCGGGGGCAAACACAGATACGCAGTATTTT; CDR3aa: CASSSLAGANTDTQYF
d_gene: NA; v_gene: TRBV20-1; j_gene: TRBJ1-1; abundance: many; CDR3nt: TGCAGTGCTAGGGAACGGGGGATCACTGAAGCTTTCTTT; CDR3aa: CSARERGITEAFF
d_gene: NA; v_gene: TRBV27; j_gene: TRBJ1-2; abundance: many; CDR3nt: TGTGCCAGCAGTCCTCCAGGGACACCGCGCTACACCTTC; CDR3aa: CASSPPGTPRYTF
d_gene: TRBD1; v_gene: TRBV7-2; j_gene: TRBJ2-7; abundance: many; CDR3nt: TGTGCCAGCAGCTTAAGGCAGGGGGCCCACGAGCAGTACTTC; CDR3aa: CASSLRQGAHEQYF
d_gene: TRBD2; v_gene: TRBV7-9; j_gene: TRBJ2-3; abundance: many; CDR3nt: TGTGCCAGCAGCCCCGGACCCGGGACTAGCGGGGGGCTGGAGAGCACAGATACGCAGTATTTT; CDR3aa: CASSPGPGTSGGLESTDTQYF
d_gene: NA; v_gene: TRBV7-9; j_gene: TRBJ1-4; abundance: many; CDR3nt: TGTGCCAGCAGCGCCCCGAGTAGGGGGGAAAAACTGTTTTTT; CDR3aa: CASSAPSRGEKLFF